A selection of T cell receptor beta chains follows, all from one sample in a study of beta chain features in type 1 diabetes. The repertoire was sequenced with immunoSEQ multiplex PCR; TCRdb's copy has only in-frame clones and lacks some. Of 970,000 or so clones in the sample, 15% to 20% were seen once. The source material was naive CD4+ T cells from blood. The receptor source for this set is a woman aged 18-30 years in good health. CDR3s include the opening cysteine and the closing phenylalanine or tryptophan. A D gene is named only where the DNA matches it firmly. Not all rows give a size; the values are once, few, many and, for expanded clones, a class.

TRBV19	NA	NA	TRBJ1-1	TGTGCCAGTAGTTGGGGACTGAGACAAGCTTTCTTT	CASSWGLRQAFF
TRBV9	NA	NA	TRBJ1-1	TGTGCCAGCAGCGTAGACCTTATGAACACTGAAGCTTTCTTT	CASSVDLMNTEAFF
TRBV4-3	NA	few	TRBJ2-2	TGCGCCAGCAGCCAAGAAAGGACCGGGGAGCTGTTTTTT	CASSQERTGELFF
TRBV6-6	TRBD1	NA	TRBJ2-3	TGTGCCAGCAGCAAAGGACAGGGCGCGGGCACAGATACGCAGTATTTT	CASSKGQGAGTDTQYF
TRBV29-1	NA	few	TRBJ2-5	TGCAGCGTCGGTGGACTGGGGAGAACCCAGTACTTC	CSVGGLGRTQYF
TRBV7-9	NA	few	TRBJ2-1	TGTGCCAGCAGCTTAGGGACGTCCAATGAGCAGTTCTTC	CASSLGTSNEQFF
TRBV7-2	TRBD1	NA	TRBJ2-4	TGTGCCAGCAGCTTAGGTCAGGGGGCTTGGAACATTCAGTACTTC	CASSLGQGAWNIQYF
TRBV7-2	NA	few	TRBJ1-1	TGTGCCAGCAGCTTATCGGGGGGGAGGAACACTGAAGCTTTCTTT	CASSLSGGRNTEAFF
TRBV28	NA	few	TRBJ2-6	TGTGCCAGCAGATCTAACCCAGGGGCCGGGGCCAACGTCCTGACTTTC	CASRSNPGAGANVLTF
TRBV5-8	TRBD2	NA	TRBJ2-7	TGTGCCAGCAGGTGGACTAGCGGAACCTACGAGCAGTACTTC	CASRWTSGTYEQYF
TRBV5-1	TRBD2	few	TRBJ2-1	TGCGCCAGCAAGCCTTGGCTAGCGGGACTCAATGAGCAGTTCTTC	CASKPWLAGLNEQFF
TRBV7-2	TRBD1	NA	TRBJ2-5	TGTGCCAGCAGATGGCAGGGGGAGCCGGAGACCCAGTACTTC	CASRWQGEPETQYF
TRBV7-3	NA	NA	TRBJ2-2	TGTGCCAGCAGCTTATCTGGGACTACCGGGGAGCTGTTTTTT	CASSLSGTTGELFF
TRBV27	NA	NA	TRBJ1-4	TGTGCCAGCAGTTTATCTACTGCGGGCCTCGGGACGGAAAAACTGTTTTTT	CASSLSTAGLGTEKLFF
TRBV5-4	TRBD2	few	TRBJ2-1	TGTGCCAGCAGACGCCTAGCGGGAGGGCATGGCAATGAGCAGTTCTTC	CASRRLAGGHGNEQFF
TRBV7-3	NA	few	TRBJ2-1	TGTGCCAGCAGCTTAGGGAGCAATGAGCAGTTCTTC	CASSLGSNEQFF
TRBV5-6	NA	NA	TRBJ2-1	TGTGCCAGCAGCTTGCTGGGAGAGCAGTTCTTC	CASSLLGEQFF
TRBV2	TRBD2	NA	TRBJ2-1	TGTGCCATCCCTTCCGCGGGAGGCCACAATGAGCAGTTCTTC	CAIPSAGGHNEQFF
TRBV7-2	TRBD2	NA	TRBJ2-7	TGTGCCAGCAGCTTAGGACTAGCGGGGCCCTACGAGCAGTACTTC	CASSLGLAGPYEQYF
TRBV6-6	NA	NA	TRBJ1-5	TGTGCCATAAGGGCGGATAGCAATCAGCCCCAGCATTTT	CAIRADSNQPQHF
TRBV27	NA	few	TRBJ1-5	TGTGCCAGCAGTTTACGCCCAGTTATAGGCAATCAGCCCCAGCATTTT	CASSLRPVIGNQPQHF